The 3 T cell receptor beta chains listed next were all sequenced from one sample in a study of regulatory T cells in long-lasting Graves disease. As to time point: persistent/refractory GD, antithyroid drugs over 5 years with positive TRAb. Researchers made the TCR library from RNA that was extracted from PBMCs. Arm-PCR of CDR3 regions with iRepertoire HTBI primers generated TCR beta libraries. Each CDR3 protein is one row after TCRdb ran MiXCR on the multiplex PCR reads. This sample has 700,000 or so distinct CDR3 sequences, with roughly 30% found just once. Specimen: peripheral blood mononuclear cells (PBMCs), collected when the disease was refractory, from a patient treated with antithyroid drugs. The receptors were gathered from a female donor with Graves disease.

In its sample, this clonotype was seen a few times. The chain carries TRBV6-2 or TRBV6-3 and TRBJ1-1; the D gene is possibly TRBD1 (5 bases). The V gene's germline CDR1 is MNHEY and CDR2 SVGEGT. This CDR3 contains 14 residues. V shed 5 bases and J shed 1 base, with 11 bases lying between them. The CDR3 coding sequence is TGTGCCAGCAGTCGGCGAGACAGGAACACTGAAGCTTTCTTT. Amino acid sequence: CASSRRDRNTEAFF.

With regard to this clonotype: Since the CDR3 does not end with the conserved phenylalanine or tryptophan, this likely comes from a read error. The rearrangement links TRBV27 to TRBJ1-2; D might be TRBD1 (6 bases). V shed 6 bases and J shed 2 bases, with 19 bases lying between them. This CDR3 comprises 16 residues. From germline, CDR1 is MNHEY and CDR2 SMNVEV (reference sequence). The DNA for the CDR3 is TGTGCCAGCAGGCCCAATTGGGGGGCTCCCAACTATGGCTACACCCTC. Encoded protein: CASRPNWGAPNYGYTL.

This clonotype was detected a few times. V is TRBV5-1 and J is TRBJ2-7; D is possibly TRBD1 or TRBD2 (5 bases each). Germline lookup yields CDR1 SGHRS and CDR2 YFSETQ. Between the trimmed V and J ends, which lost 1 base and 5 bases, there was a span of 13 bases. This CDR3 has 14 amino acids. The CDR3 protein is CASSLYEGSHEQYF. In DNA form, the CDR3 reads TGCGCCAGCAGCTTGTATGAGGGGTCCCACGAGCAGTACTTC.